This T cell receptor (beta chain) is drawn from a study of shared clonotypes between healthy human individuals. Whole-study context: Each donor contributed plates that comprised three CD4 naive, three CD4 memory, two CD8 naive and one CD8 memory.

The study's findings and limits: Limited genetic and exposure-history diversity came from having few donors.

With respect to this clone: Its antigen is unknown.

The repertoire was sequenced with immunoSEQ multiplex PCR; TCRdb's copy has only in-frame clones and lacks some. The table lists just over 2,000,000 clones, around 96% of them singletons. The V gene lost 1 base and the J gene lost 0 bases, with 8 bases spanning the gap. CDR1 is SNHLY and CDR2 is FYNNEI in the germline V gene. This CDR3 spans 15 amino acids. Terminally differentiated effector memory CD45RA+ cells were left out of the naive CD8 fraction, which was CD45RO-negative and positively selected for CCR7. The TCR comes from a young man in good health. This chain joins TRBV2 and TRBJ2-3; no clear D. The source material was naive CD8+ T cells sorted from blood. The CDR3 DNA is TGTGCCAGCAGTGAAGTCGGTACTAGCACAGATACGCAGTATTTT. The encoded protein is CASSEVGTSTDTQYF.